A single sample is the source of the 18 T cell receptor beta chains below, sequenced in a study of CXCR3-negative and CXCR3-positive naive CD8 T cells. The authors prepared UMI-labeled TRB cDNA libraries by 5' RACE. TCRdb reanalyzed the 5' RACE reads, giving one entry per CDR3 protein sequence and no DNA. The sample is made up of approximately 26,000 distinct CDR3 sequences, and the top ten hold less than 3.5% of it. Material for sequencing was naive CXCR3- CD8+ T cells from blood. Documented subset: CD45RO-CCR7+CD27+CD95- naive CD8+ T cells lacking CXCR3 (TNR3-). The origin of the receptors is a human donor in good health. Some clones in this sample may be carry-over from other donors' samples.

The rearrangement links TRBV11-2 to TRBJ2-2; TCRdb's D gene call, TRBD2, goes unchecked for lack of DNA. Germline values: CDR1 SGHAT, CDR2 FQNNGV. The CDR3 is 17 residues long. The CDR3 sequence: CASSVTGTSSNTGELFF.

V gene TRBV14 combines with J gene TRBJ1-1. The CDR3 length is 15 residues. Germline V lookup: CDR1 SGHDN, CDR2 FVKESK. CDR3 in amino acids: CASTRTGEMNTEAFF. The whole variable domain, filled in from reference TRBV14 and TRBJ1-1, reads EAGVTQFPSHSVIEKGQTVTLRCDPISGHDNLYWYRRVMGKEIKFLLHFVKESKQDESGMPNNRFLAERTGGTYSTLKVQPAELEDSGVYFCASTRTGEMNTEAFFGQGTRLTVV.

The chain combines TRBV20-1 with TRBJ1-6. This CDR3 is 15 amino acids long. Germline lookup yields CDR1 DFQATT and CDR2 SNEGSKA (reference sequence). The CDR3 loop is CSARVEGSYNSPLHF.

J is TRBJ2-7 and V is TRBV7-8; TCRdb's D call of TRBD1 is untestable without DNA. Looked up from germline, CDR1 is SGHVS and CDR2 is FQNEAQ. This CDR3 comprises 15 residues. CDR3 amino acids: CASSHPDTGHWGQYF.

The chain has TRBV7-7 and TRBJ2-1; TCRdb proposes TRBD2, but this gene call is untestable without DNA. Germline CDR1 reads SSHAT; CDR2 reads FNYEAQ (reference sequence). This CDR3 comprises 14 residues. The CDR3 protein is CASSPIGGSYEQFF.

The rearrangement joins TRBV27 to TRBJ2-3; TCRdb's assignment of TRBD2 cannot be checked, as there is no DNA. This CDR3 is built from 15 residues. Germline loops: CDR1 MNHEY, CDR2 SMNVEV (reference sequence). This CDR3 is CASSPLLGATDTQYF.

This chain joins TRBV7-8 and TRBJ2-3; TCRdb proposes TRBD2, but this gene call is untestable without DNA. There are 16 residues in the CDR3. Germline V gives CDR1 SGHVS, CDR2 FQNEAQ. The CDR3 region is CASSLYASGNTDTQYF.

The rearrangement links TRBV6-2 or TRBV6-3 to TRBJ1-4. Looked up from germline, CDR1 is MNHEY and CDR2 is SVGEGT. The CDR3 loop spans 13 amino acids. CDR3 residues: CASGSATNEKLFF.

The chain recombines TRBV29-1 with TRBJ1-2. Germline-derived CDR1 and CDR2 are SQVTM and ANQGSEA. The CDR3 is 14 amino acids. CDR3 in amino acids: CSILEAGTNYGYTF.

V is TRBV20-1 and J is TRBJ1-1; TCRdb selects TRBD1, and the lack of DNA leaves this call unchecked. The CDR3 length is 14 residues. Looked up from germline, CDR1 is DFQATT and CDR2 is SNEGSKA (reference sequence). This CDR3 is CSARVPGKNTEAFF.

V gene TRBV18 combines with J gene TRBJ1-2. The CDR3 totals 15 residues. CDR1 and CDR2 from the germline V gene are KGHSH and LQKENI. CDR3 in amino acids: CASSPPNSATDGYTF.

The chain carries TRBV7-8 and TRBJ2-1; TCRdb outputs TRBD1, but without DNA this stays unchecked. This CDR3 is 15 amino acids long. CDR1 and CDR2 (germline): SGHVS, FQNEAQ. Here the CDR3 reads CASSLDEGRNNEQFF.

This sequence joins TRBV29-1 and TRBJ1-2; TCRdb calls TRBD1, which cannot be checked without DNA. Germline loops: CDR1 SQVTM, CDR2 ANQGSEA. The CDR3 runs 14 residues. The CDR3 loop reads CSVEADDRGRGYTF.

The gene calls are TRBV14 and TRBJ1-1; absent DNA, TCRdb's TRBD1 call cannot be checked. The germline V gene encodes CDR1 SGHDN and CDR2 FVKESK. The CDR3 runs to 14 residues. CDR3 loop: CASSPWTGETEAFF.

This chain connects TRBV7-8 to TRBJ2-2; the TCRdb call, TRBD1, lacks DNA for checking. Germline V gives CDR1 SGHVS, CDR2 FQNEAQ. The CDR3 loop spans 17 amino acids. The CDR3 region is CASSLRLGRENTGELFF.

The chain links TRBV19 to TRBJ1-1; TCRdb designates TRBD1, a call that cannot be tested without DNA. Per germline, CDR1 LNHDA and CDR2 SQIVND (reference sequence). The length of the CDR3 is 11 residues. CDR3: CAIRRGTEAFF.

V gene TRBV4-2 combines with J gene TRBJ1-1; the D gene TCRdb calls, TRBD1, cannot be checked with no DNA. This CDR3 has 16 residues. Looked up from germline, CDR1 is LGHNA and CDR2 is YNFKEQ. The CDR3 spells CASSSGQGLRGAEAFF.

V gene TRBV29-1 combines with J gene TRBJ2-6; TCRdb gives TRBD1 as the D gene, but with no DNA this cannot be confirmed. The CDR3 contains 18 residues. Germline V gives CDR1 SQVTM, CDR2 ANQGSEA. CDR3 region: CSVENLGQGFSGANVLTF.